This TCR beta chain comes out of a study of T-cell memory formation after mild COVID-19. TCRdb reanalysed the 5' RACE reads using MiXCR and keeps one entry per CDR3 protein. The table includes 390,000 or so distinct CDR3 sequences, roughly 15% detected once. Germline V gene data show CDR1 as SGHTA and CDR2 as FQGNSA. This CDR3 spans 15 amino acids. Trimming took 3 bases from V and 5 from J; bases not matched to a gene: 9. The receptor was derived from a man between 18 and 35 years old who had mild COVID-19 (a few samples of this study predate the infection). Cell type and time point are not known. Sequenced: PBMCs or a T cell subset sorted from them (not recorded which). V usage is TRBV7-2 and J usage is TRBJ2-5; 7 nucleotides line up with TRBD2. CDR3 residues: CASSFGSARGETQYF. The CDR3 DNA sequence: TGTGCCAGCAGCTTCGGTTCAGCGCGGGGGGAGACCCAGTACTTC. The variable domain in full, with the rest retrieved from reference TRBV7-2 and TRBJ2-5, is GAGVSQSPSNKVTEKGKDVELRCDPISGHTALYWYRQSLGQGLEFLIYFQGNSAPDKSGLPSDRFSAERTGGSVSTLTIQRTQQEDSAVYLCASSFGSARGETQYFGPGTRLLVL.